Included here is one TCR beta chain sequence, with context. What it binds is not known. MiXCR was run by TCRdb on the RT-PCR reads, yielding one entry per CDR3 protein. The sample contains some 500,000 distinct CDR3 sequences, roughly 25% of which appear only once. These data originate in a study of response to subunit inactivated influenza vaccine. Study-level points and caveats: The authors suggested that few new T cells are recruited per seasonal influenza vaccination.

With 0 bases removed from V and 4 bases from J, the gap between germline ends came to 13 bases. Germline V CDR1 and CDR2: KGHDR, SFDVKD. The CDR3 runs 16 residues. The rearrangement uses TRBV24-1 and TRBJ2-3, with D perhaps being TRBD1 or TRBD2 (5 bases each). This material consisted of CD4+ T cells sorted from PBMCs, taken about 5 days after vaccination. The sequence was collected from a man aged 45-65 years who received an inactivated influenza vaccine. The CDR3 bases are TGTGCCACCAGTGATTTGGAGGGGAATCCAGCAGATACGCAGTATTTT. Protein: CATSDLEGNPADTQYF.